This is a list of T cell receptor beta chains from one sample in a study of technical replicates of blood from a handful of donors. Measured with immunoSEQ multiplex PCR; TCRdb has only the in-frame clones, and not every one. The sample carries some 80,000 clones, 85% to 95% recorded once. Sequencing input: T cells isolated from PBMCs. All receptors derive from a human donor in good health. The CDR3 runs from the conserved cysteine through the conserved F or W. The D gene is left open where the match is weak. Not every row has a clone size; where given, it reads once, few, many or a size class.

cdr3_aa cdr3_nt j_call v_call clone_size cdr3_length d_call
CASSLATQGVHEQYF TGTGCCAGCAGCTTAGCAACACAGGGGGTCCACGAGCAGTACTTC TRBJ2-7 TRBV11-2 . 15 TRBD1
CASSSRDSSYEQYF TGTGCCAGCAGCTCCCGGGACTCGAGCTACGAGCAGTACTTC TRBJ2-7 TRBV13 . 14 .
CASSLAAEETQYF TGTGCCAGCAGTTTAGCGGCAGAAGAGACCCAGTACTTC TRBJ2-5 TRBV28 once 13 .
CASSFDRDFGGYTF TGTGCCAGCAGCTTCGACAGGGATTTTGGTGGCTACACCTTC TRBJ1-2 TRBV11-3 once 14 TRBD1
CASSIRTGHSSYEQYF TGTGCCAGTAGTATACGGACAGGCCATAGCTCCTACGAGCAGTACTTC TRBJ2-7 TRBV19 . 16 TRBD1
CASSQFRTALNTEAFF TGTGCCAGCAGCCAATTCCGGACAGCCTTGAACACTGAAGCTTTCTTT TRBJ1-1 TRBV7-9 . 16 .
CASSLGGSVYNEQFF TGTGCCAGCAGCTTGGGTGGGAGTGTGTACAATGAGCAGTTCTTC TRBJ2-1 TRBV5-5 . 15 .
CASSLSGSGFNEQFF TGTGCCAGCAGTTTATCGGGGTCCGGTTTCAATGAGCAGTTCTTC TRBJ2-1 TRBV28 . 15 .
CASSLGAGGGEKLFF TGTGCCAGCAGCTTAGGCGCAGGGGGAGGTGAAAAACTGTTTTTT TRBJ1-4 TRBV7-9 . 15 TRBD1
CASSYSPAGTGETQYF TGTGCCAGCAGTTACTCCCCAGCGGGAACTGGGGAGACCCAGTACTTC TRBJ2-5 TRBV6-5 . 16 TRBD2
CASSAYGTLLNTEAFF TGTGCCAGTAGTGCCTACGGGACACTCCTTAACACTGAAGCTTTCTTT TRBJ1-1 TRBV19 . 16 .
CASTVLTGDPGELFF TGCGCCAGCACGGTATTAACCGGAGACCCCGGGGAGCTGTTTTTT TRBJ2-2 TRBV5-1 once 15 .
CASSLVGGGEQYF TGTGCCAGCAGCTTGGTAGGGGGCGGTGAGCAGTACTTC TRBJ2-7 TRBV5-6 . 13 TRBD1
CASGQGGYEQYF TGTGCCTCCGGCCAGGGCGGCTACGAGCAGTACTTC TRBJ2-7 TRBV25-1 . 12 .
CASSPLVSGSPWEAFF TGTGCCAGCTCACCGTTAGTATCAGGGTCGCCTTGGGAAGCTTTCTTT TRBJ1-1 TRBV18 . 16 .
CASRSGSGETQYF TGTGCCAGCAGATCGGGTTCGGGGGAGACCCAGTACTTC TRBJ2-5 TRBV9 . 13 .
CASGDSYLYGYTF TGTGCCAGCGGGGACAGTTACCTATATGGCTACACCTTC TRBJ1-2 TRBV11-2 . 13 TRBD1
CASSESGTGGREKLFF TGCGCCAGCAGTGAGTCCGGGACAGGGGGACGTGAAAAACTGTTTTTT TRBJ1-4 TRBV10-2 . 16 TRBD1
CASSRDRDQPQHF TGTGCCAGCAGTAGGGACAGGGATCAGCCCCAGCATTTT TRBJ1-5 TRBV27 . 13 TRBD1
CASSLAGGPYNEQFF TGTGCCAGCAGCTTAGCGGGAGGGCCCTACAATGAGCAGTTCTTC TRBJ2-1 TRBV7-3 . 15 TRBD2
CASSYYEQYF TGTGCCAGCAGCTACTACGAGCAGTACTTC TRBJ2-7 TRBV6-5 . 10 .
CASSDSLWRFHGTEAFF TGTGCCAGCAGTGACTCACTATGGAGGTTTCATGGCACTGAAGCTTTCTTT TRBJ1-1 TRBV6-4 . 17 .
CASSSTEGGYNEQFF TGTGCCAGCAGTTCCACAGAGGGAGGTTACAATGAGCAGTTCTTC TRBJ2-1 TRBV6-5 . 15 .
CASSLGGSGQGNTEAFF TGTGCCAGCAGCTTGGGAGGATCGGGACAGGGGAACACTGAAGCTTTCTTT TRBJ1-1 TRBV5-4 . 17 TRBD1
CSGWDSGSTDTQYF TGCAGCGGGTGGGACTCAGGAAGCACAGATACGCAGTATTTT TRBJ2-3 TRBV29-1 . 14 .
CASSAGLAGDEQYF TGTGCCAGCAGCGCGGGACTAGCGGGAGACGAGCAGTACTTC TRBJ2-7 TRBV9 . 14 TRBD2
CASRGGGRYEQYF TGTGCCAGCCGGGGAGGGGGAAGGTACGAGCAGTACTTC TRBJ2-7 TRBV13 once 13 .
CASSLERLGEQYF TGTGCCAGCAGCTTGGAGCGACTAGGAGAACAGTACTTC TRBJ2-7 TRBV5-4 few 13 .
CSVPFRGADGYTF TGCAGCGTTCCATTCAGGGGCGCGGATGGCTACACCTTC TRBJ1-2 TRBV29-1 once 13 .